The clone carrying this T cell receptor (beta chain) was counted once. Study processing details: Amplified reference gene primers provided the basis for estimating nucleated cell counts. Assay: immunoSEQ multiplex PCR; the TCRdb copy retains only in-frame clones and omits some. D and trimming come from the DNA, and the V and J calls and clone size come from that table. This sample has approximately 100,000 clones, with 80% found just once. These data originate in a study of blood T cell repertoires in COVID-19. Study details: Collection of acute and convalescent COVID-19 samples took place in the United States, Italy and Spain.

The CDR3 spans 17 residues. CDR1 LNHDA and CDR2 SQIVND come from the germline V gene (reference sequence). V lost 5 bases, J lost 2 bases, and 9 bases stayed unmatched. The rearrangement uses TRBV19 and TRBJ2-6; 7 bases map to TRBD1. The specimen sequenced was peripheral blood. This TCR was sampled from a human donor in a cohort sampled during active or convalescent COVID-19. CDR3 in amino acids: CASSLWTGRAGANVLTF. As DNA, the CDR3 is TGTGCCAGTAGTCTCTGGACAGGCAGGGCTGGGGCCAACGTCCTGACTTTC.